Presented here are 8 T cell receptor beta chains from one specimen sequenced in a study of blood T cells in healthy people across ages. A second roughly 7 to 11 cycle PCR used barcoded and J-beta primers. Each CDR3 protein gets one entry after TCRdb re-called the 5' RACE reads with MiXCR. The sample records over 950,000 distinct CDR3 sequences, just over 50% being singletons. The sequencing input was blood. The source is a woman aged 60 to 75 in good health.

This clonotype turned up a few times. The chain joins TRBV6-2 or TRBV6-3 to TRBJ1-2; no clear D. The ends were cut back, 5 bases at V and 3 bases at J, with 16 bases in the middle. Germline-derived CDR1 and CDR2 are MNHEY and SVGEGT. The CDR3 extends over 15 amino acids. CDR3: CASSTSWVVDYGYTF. CDR3 DNA: TGTGCCAGCAGTACCAGTTGGGTCGTCGACTATGGCTACACCTTC.

The V gene is TRBV12-3 or TRBV12-4, the J gene TRBJ1-1, with D possibly being TRBD1 (6 bases). V was pared by 7 bases and J by 4 bases, with 13 bases between. The CDR3 runs 13 residues. The chain's CDR3 is CASTLQGVTEAFF. In DNA, the CDR3 is TGTGCCAGCACCCTACAGGGAGTCACTGAAGCTTTCTTT.

The CDR3 DNA sequence: TGTGCCAGCAGCTTAAAGGCAGGACTTTCACCCCTCCACTTT. It encodes CASSLKAGLSPLHF. The chain couples TRBV7-9 to TRBJ1-6; the D is unclear. The germline CDR1 and CDR2 sequences are SEHNR and FQNEAQ (reference sequence). The CDR3 contains 14 residues. V lost 2 bases and J lost 9, with 11 bases in between.

The J gene is TRBJ2-3, the V gene TRBV5-1; TRBD1 is a possible D gene (6 bases). V was clipped by 0 bases and J by 8 bases, with 13 bases between them. Germline CDR1 SGHRS, CDR2 YFSETQ. This CDR3 is built from 14 residues. CDR3 residues: CASSLGQGSSTQYF. DNA for the CDR3: TGCGCCAGCAGCTTGGGGCAGGGGTCGAGTACGCAGTATTTT.

V gene TRBV20-1 combines with J gene TRBJ2-7; 7 bases fit TRBD1. Losses at the gene ends were 3 bases for V and 5 bases for J; bases not matched to a gene: 7. There are 13 residues in the CDR3. Per the germline V gene, CDR1 is DFQATT and CDR2 is SNEGSKA (reference sequence). CDR3: CSARLGGWNEQYF. CDR3 nucleotide sequence: TGCAGTGCTAGGCTAGGGGGCTGGAACGAGCAGTACTTC.

This clonotype was seen repeatedly, ten times or more. J is TRBJ2-5 and V is TRBV6-1; 7 nucleotides align to TRBD2. The CDR3 totals 13 residues. Germline V gives CDR1 MNHNS, CDR2 SASEGT. The V segment lost 6 bases and the J segment 4 bases; nucleotides outside the gene matches: 5. CDR3 sequence reads: CASRREKGETQYF. Here the CDR3 DNA reads TGTGCCAGCAGGCGGGAGAAGGGAGAGACCCAGTACTTC.

Only a few counts were recorded for this clonotype. The chain links TRBV20-1 to TRBJ2-1; D is possibly TRBD1 (6 bases). CDR1 DFQATT and CDR2 SNEGSKA come from the germline V gene (reference sequence). This CDR3 is built from 14 residues. Deletions cut 1 base from V and 9 bases from J, with 16 bases between. CDR3 bases: TGCAGTGCTAGAGCCGAGACAGGCGACGGTGAGCAGTTCTTC. Encoded protein: CSARAETGDGEQFF.

The genes are TRBV29-1 and TRBJ2-3; 7 positions agree with TRBD2. With 6 bases clipped from V and 6 bases from J, the junction kept 9 bases outside the gene matches. CDR1 is SQVTM and CDR2 is ANQGSEA in the germline V gene. The CDR3 is made up of 13 amino acids. CDR3 in DNA: TGCAGCGTACGGAGCGGGACCGGGGATACGCAGTATTTT. Its translation is CSVRSGTGDTQYF.